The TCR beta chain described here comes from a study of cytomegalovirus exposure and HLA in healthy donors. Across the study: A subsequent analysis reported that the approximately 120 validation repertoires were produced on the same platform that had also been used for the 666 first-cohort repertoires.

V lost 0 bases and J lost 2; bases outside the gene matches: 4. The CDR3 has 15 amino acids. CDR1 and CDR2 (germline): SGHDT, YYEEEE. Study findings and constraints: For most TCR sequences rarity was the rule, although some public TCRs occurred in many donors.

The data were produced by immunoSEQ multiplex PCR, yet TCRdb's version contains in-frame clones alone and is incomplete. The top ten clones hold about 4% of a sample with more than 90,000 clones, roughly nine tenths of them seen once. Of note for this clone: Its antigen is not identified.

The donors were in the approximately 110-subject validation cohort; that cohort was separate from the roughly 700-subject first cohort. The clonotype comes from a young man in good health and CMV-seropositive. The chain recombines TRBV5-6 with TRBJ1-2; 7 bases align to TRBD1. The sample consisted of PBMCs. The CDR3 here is CASSLDRTGNYGYTF. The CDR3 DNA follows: TGTGCCAGCAGCTTGGATAGGACAGGCAACTATGGCTACACCTTC.